These T cell receptor beta chains were read from a single sample in a study of shared clonotypes between healthy human individuals. Here immunoSEQ multiplex PCR was the method, and the copy in TCRdb shows in-frame clones only, minus some. The sample lists millions of clones, about 95% occurring once. The sequenced sample consisted of naive CD8+ T cells sorted from blood. The receptor source for this set is a young man in good health. CDR3s include the opening cysteine and the closing phenylalanine or tryptophan. D genes are given only for firm matches.

>TRBV27|TRBD2|TRBJ2-2
TGTGCCAGCAGTTTATATTTAGCGGGAGGTACAGAGAACACCGGGGAGCTGTTTTTT
CASSLYLAGGTENTGELFF
>TRBV2|TRBD1|TRBJ1-2
TGTGCCAGCAGTGCAGGGGGCGAAGGCTACACCTTC
CASSAGGEGYTF
>TRBV27|TRBD2|TRBJ2-1
TGTGCCAGCAAGCTAGCGGGGGGGAGCTCCTACAATGAGCAGTTCTTC
CASKLAGGSSYNEQFF
>TRBV4-3|NA|TRBJ1-6
TGCGCCAGCAGCCAAGAGTCCAGAAATTCACCCCTCCACTTT
CASSQESRNSPLHF
>TRBV27|TRBD1|TRBJ1-1
TGTGCCAGCTACAGACAGGGATGGACTGAAGCTTTCTTT
CASYRQGWTEAFF
>TRBV6-1|TRBD2|TRBJ2-1
TGTGCCAGCAGTGAAGACGAAGGACTAGCGGGCGCCTACAATGAGCAGTTCTTC
CASSEDEGLAGAYNEQFF
>TRBV27|NA|TRBJ2-1
TGTGCCAGCAGGACCTTAAGCTCCTACAATGAGCAGTTCTTC
CASRTLSSYNEQFF
>TRBV5-1|NA|TRBJ2-7
TGCGCCAGCGGTCCGGGACAGCGGGCCGAGCAGTACTTC
CASGPGQRAEQYF
>TRBV29-1|NA|TRBJ2-7
TGCAGCGTTGAAGATCAGAGTTACGAGCAGTACTTC
CSVEDQSYEQYF
>TRBV5-4|TRBD1|TRBJ2-7
TGTGCCAGCAGCCGCGGGCCGGGACAGGGGATGGAAGAGCAGTACTTC
CASSRGPGQGMEEQYF
>TRBV4-3|NA|TRBJ1-1
TGCGCCAGCAGCCAATCGGACTTTCTGGGTATCCCTGAAGCTTTCTTT
CASSQSDFLGIPEAFF
>TRBV6-5|NA|TRBJ2-3
TGTGCCAGCAGTAAATGGAGCACAGATACGCAGTATTTT
CASSKWSTDTQYF
>TRBV6-1|NA|TRBJ2-5
TGTGCCAGCAGTGAACTTGGAGGGGAAGAGACCCAGTACTTC
CASSELGGEETQYF
>TRBV18|NA|TRBJ2-7
TGTGCCAGCTCAGAGACCAACCTCCTAGGCGAGCAGTACTTC
CASSETNLLGEQYF
>TRBV4-1|NA|TRBJ2-3
TGCGCCAGCAGCCAAGATACGCATACCACAGATACGCAGTATTTT
CASSQDTHTTDTQYF
>TRBV27|TRBD2|TRBJ2-7
TGTGCCAGCCGAGCGGGGACCTACGAGCAGTACTTC
CASRAGTYEQYF
>TRBV9|TRBD1|TRBJ1-2
TGTGCCAGCAGCGTAGAGGGGGCCGCAGAAGCTAACTATGGCTACACCTTC
CASSVEGAAEANYGYTF
>TRBV19|NA|TRBJ1-2
TGTGCCAGTAGTATAGGAGGATCTCCTAACTATGGCTACACCTTC
CASSIGGSPNYGYTF
>TRBV28|NA|TRBJ2-7
TGTGCCAGCAGTCCTTCCCAGGTTTCCTACGAGCAGTACTTC
CASSPSQVSYEQYF
>TRBV30|NA|TRBJ2-1
TGTGCCTGGGGGCCCACCTACAATGAGCAGTTCTTC
CAWGPTYNEQFF
>TRBV18|TRBD1|TRBJ1-4
TGTGCCAGCTCCCCGGACAGGGGCGATACTAATGAAAAACTGTTTTTT
CASSPDRGDTNEKLFF
>TRBV11-2|TRBD2|TRBJ2-5
TGTGCCAGCAGCCCTGTACTAGCGGGAGGAGAGACCCAGTACTTC
CASSPVLAGGETQYF
>TRBV5-4|NA|TRBJ2-3
TGTGCCAGCAGCTTGCCGCCAGGGGGCACAGATACGCAGTATTTT
CASSLPPGGTDTQYF
>TRBV15|NA|TRBJ1-3
TGTGCCACCAGCAGAACCGGGACTGACTCTGGAAACACCATATATTTT
CATSRTGTDSGNTIYF